Following are 10 T cell receptor beta chains from one sample sequenced in a study of cytomegalovirus exposure and HLA in healthy donors. Assay: immunoSEQ multiplex PCR; the TCRdb copy retains only in-frame clones and omits some. The sample consists of 100,000 to 120,000 clones, about 94% of them appearing once. Specimen: PBMCs. The receptor source for this set is a woman between 18 and 29 years old in good health and CMV-seronegative.

This clone was seen once. V gene TRBV20-1 combines with J gene TRBJ2-3; a possible D gene is TRBD2 (5 bases). The germline CDR1 and CDR2 sequences are DFQATT and SNEGSKA (reference sequence). V gave up 7 bases and J gave up 8 bases, with 13 bases separating them. The CDR3 totals 11 residues. Here the CDR3 reads CSGGRWVTQYF. The CDR3 DNA sequence: TGCAGTGGAGGGAGATGGGTTACGCAGTATTTT.

The rearrangement joins TRBV19 to TRBJ2-1, with 9 bases aligning to TRBD2. V shed 4 bases and J 3 bases; nucleotides not matched to a gene: 4. The CDR3 covers 15 residues. Germline V lookup: CDR1 LNHDA, CDR2 SQIVND (reference sequence). CDR3 sequence: CASSTSGGLYNEQFF. As DNA, the CDR3 is TGTGCCAGTAGTACAAGCGGGGGGCTCTACAATGAGCAGTTCTTC.

The J gene is TRBJ2-5, the V gene TRBV7-9, with no clear D. Germline V gives CDR1 SEHNR, CDR2 FQNEAQ (reference sequence). Trimming took 0 bases from V and 2 from J, leaving 4 bases between them. The CDR3 runs to 13 residues. The CDR3 sequence: CASSLAFQETQYF. The CDR3 DNA reads as TGTGCCAGCAGCTTAGCCTTTCAAGAGACCCAGTACTTC.

The chain carries TRBV7-2 and TRBJ2-3; D is possibly TRBD1 (5 bases). The V and J ends lost 2 bases and 3 bases respectively, with 12 bases between them. CDR1 and CDR2 (germline): SGHTA, FQGNSA. The CDR3 has 15 residues. CDR3 region: CASSLQQGRTDTQYF. CDR3 DNA: TGTGCCAGCAGCTTACAGCAGGGCCGGACAGATACGCAGTATTTT.

V and J are TRBV5-4 and TRBJ1-1; D not certain. The CDR3 extends over 14 amino acids. The germline V gene has CDR1 SGHNT and CDR2 YYREEE (reference sequence). V was clipped by 0 bases and J by 5 bases, with 11 bases between them. The CDR3: CASSLVRVLTEAFF. CDR3 nucleotides: TGTGCCAGCAGCTTGGTTCGTGTACTGACTGAAGCTTTCTTT. Full variable domain (rest looked up from reference TRBV5-4 and TRBJ1-1): ETGVTQSPTHLIKTRGQQVTLRCSSQSGHNTVSWYQQALGQGPQFIFQYYREEENGRGNFPPRFSGLQFPNYSSELNVNALELDDSALYLCASSLVRVLTEAFFGQGTRLTVV.

V is TRBV5-4 and J is TRBJ2-5; tentative D call: TRBD2 (5 bases). Germline loops: CDR1 SGHNT, CDR2 YYREEE (reference sequence). The CDR3 length is 13 residues. The V gene lost 2 bases and the J gene lost 4 bases, with 9 bases spanning the gap. The CDR3 here is CASSFPRGETQYF. CDR3 in DNA: TGTGCCAGCAGCTTCCCTCGGGGAGAGACCCAGTACTTC.

A few counts support this clone. The rearrangement uses TRBV7-9 and TRBJ1-6; 7 nucleotides line up with TRBD1. The CDR3 extends over 15 amino acids. Germline V gene data show CDR1 as SEHNR and CDR2 as FQNEAQ (reference sequence). Trimming removed 5 bases from V and 4 bases from J; junction bases left unmatched: 5. The CDR3 is CASSPTGQYNSPLHF. CDR3 DNA: TGTGCCAGCAGCCCGACGGGACAGTATAATTCACCCCTCCACTTT.

The J gene is TRBJ1-1, the V gene TRBV13; a possible D gene is TRBD1 (5 bases). The CDR3 covers 14 residues. The ends were cut back, 5 bases at V and 5 bases at J, with 15 bases in the middle. Germline values: CDR1 PRHDT, CDR2 FYEKMQ (reference sequence). The CDR3 loop reads CASSEGSRGTEAFF. CDR3 bases: TGTGCCAGCAGCGAGGGGTCTCGGGGGACTGAAGCTTTCTTT.

The chain uses TRBV25-1 and TRBJ1-6, with 7 bases identical to TRBD1. Germline V gives CDR1 MGHDK, CDR2 SYGVNS. The CDR3 loop spans 15 amino acids. The J segment lost 9 bases and the V segment lost 4 bases, leaving 9 bases of the junction unmatched. CDR3 nucleotide sequence: TGTGCCAGCAGTGGAACAGGGGCGTTAAGTTCACCCCTCCACTTT. Residues: CASSGTGALSSPLHF.

This chain connects TRBV10-3 to TRBJ1-2; a weak D match, TRBD1 (5 bases). The length of the CDR3 is 14 residues. V dropped 3 bases and J dropped 5 bases, with 13 bases sitting between them. Germline CDR1 is ENHRY and CDR2 is SYGVKD. The CDR3 loop reads CAISDRDWTYGYTF. The DNA for the CDR3 is TGTGCCATCAGTGATCGGGACTGGACTTATGGCTACACCTTC.